A selection of T cell receptor beta chains follows, all from one sample in a study of T-cell reconstitution after alpha-beta-depleted transplantation in children. TCRdb redid the calling of the PCR reads with MiXCR, one entry per CDR3 protein. In the table there are a few hundred thousand distinct CDR3 sequences, 9.5% to 13% of which are singletons. Sequences were derived from PBMCs from the stem cell graft donor, sampled from the stem cell graft. Receptors originate from a human donor who donated a stem cell graft to a child with acute myeloid leukemia. Each CDR3 is given with its conserved first and last residue. The D gene is left open where the match is weak. Size values are once, few and many counts, or a class for expanded clones, and some rows have none.

D gene | clone size | J gene | V gene | CDR3 protein | CDR3 DNA
NA | few | TRBJ1-3 | TRBV27 | CASSLSRVANTIYF | TGTGCCAGCAGTTTATCCCGCGTCGCAAACACCATATATTTT
NA | many | TRBJ1-2 | TRBV12-3/TRBV12-4 | CASSLARGKGGYTF | TGTGCCAGCAGTTTAGCGAGGGGAAAGGGTGGCTACACCTTC
NA | NA | TRBJ2-1 | TRBV9 | CASSVEGVRNEHFF | TGTGCCAGCAGCGTAGAGGGGGTACGCAATGAGCATTTCTTC
NA | few | TRBJ2-1 | TRBV20-1 | CSAGPWTNSYNEQFF | TGCAGTGCTGGACCCTGGACCAACTCCTACAATGAGCAGTTCTTC
TRBD2 | few | TRBJ2-1 | TRBV25-1 | CASSLISGGASGPNEQFF | TGTGCCAGCAGTCTGATTAGCGGGGGGGCCAGTGGTCCCAATGAGCAGTTCTTC
TRBD1 | few | TRBJ2-1 | TRBV9 | CASSVGGTASYNEQFF | TGTGCCAGCAGCGTAGGTGGGACAGCGTCCTACAATGAGCAGTTCTTC
NA | NA | TRBJ1-5 | TRBV7-2 | CASRPGPMVIPQHF | TGTGCCAGCAGACCGGGACCGATGGTAATTCCCCAGCATTTT
NA | few | TRBJ2-1 | TRBV7-9 | CASSSQPEQFF | TGTGCCAGCAGCTCACAGCCCGAGCAGTTCTTC
TRBD2 | NA | TRBJ2-7 | TRBV7-8 | CASSLSPAGGDKYEQYF | TGTGCCAGCAGCTTGTCTCCCGCGGGGGGGGATAAGTACGAGCAGTACTTC
NA | few | TRBJ2-3 | TRBV29-1 | CSVGVDTDTQYF | TGCAGCGTGGGGGTGGACACAGATACGCAGTATTTT
NA | NA | TRBJ2-5 | TRBV11-1 | CASSLTIQGRETQYF | TGTGCCAGCAGCTTAACGATACAGGGACGAGAGACCCAGTACTTC
NA | many | TRBJ1-5 | TRBV6-5 | CASSLGWRQPQHF | TGTGCCAGCAGCCTAGGTTGGAGGCAGCCCCAGCATTTT
NA | NA | TRBJ2-1 | TRBV5-6 | CASSLVETSYNEQFF | TGTGCCAGCAGTCTAGTAGAAACCTCCTACAATGAGCAGTTCTTC
NA | NA | TRBJ2-1 | TRBV6-1 | CASRTQPSYNEQFF | TGTGCCAGCAGGACGCAGCCCTCCTACAATGAGCAGTTCTTC
NA | many | TRBJ2-3 | TRBV25-1 | CASRAGLLRDTQYF | TGTGCCAGCAGAGCCGGGCTACTACGAGATACGCAGTATTTT
NA | once | TRBJ1-5 | TRBV5-6 | CARLWSYQPQHF | TGTGCCAGATTATGGAGCTATCAGCCCCAGCATTTT
NA | few | TRBJ2-7 | TRBV7-2 | CASSFSGTYEQYF | TGTGCCAGCAGCTTTAGCGGCACGTACGAGCAGTACTTC
TRBD2 | many | TRBJ2-2 | TRBV6-4 | CASSGGGDTGELFF | TGTGCCAGCAGTGGCGGGGGGGACACCGGGGAGCTGTTTTTT
NA | NA | TRBJ2-3 | TRBV7-3 | CASSLRGAADTQYF | TGTGCCAGCAGCTTACGAGGGGCGGCCGATACGCAGTATTTT
TRBD2 | few | TRBJ2-3 | TRBV4-1 | CASSLPAAGGLGDTQYF | TGCGCCAGCAGCTTACCGGCCGCGGGGGGGCTGGGAGATACGCAGTATTTT
NA | many | TRBJ1-4 | TRBV5-1 | CASSQDGSNEKLFF | TGCGCCAGCAGCCAGGACGGAAGTAATGAAAAACTGTTTTTT
NA | NA | TRBJ2-3 | TRBV5-6 | CASSFEGGGTDTQYF | TGTGCCAGCAGCTTTGAGGGAGGAGGTACAGATACGCAGTATTTT
NA | many | TRBJ2-1 | TRBV20-1 | CSGKPPSYNEQFF | TGCAGTGGGAAGCCTCCCTCCTACAATGAGCAGTTCTTC
TRBD1 | few | TRBJ2-1 | TRBV11-2 | CASSLNSGQGNNEQFF | TGTGCCAGCAGCCTTAATTCGGGACAGGGGAACAATGAGCAGTTCTTC
TRBD1 | NA | TRBJ1-2 | TRBV6-5 | CASSYQPTDRGRGGYTF | TGTGCCAGCAGTTACCAACCCACGGACAGGGGGCGAGGTGGCTACACCTTC
NA | many | TRBJ2-3 | TRBV7-8 | CASSPRGGTDTQYF | TGTGCCAGCAGCCCCCGTGGTGGCACAGATACGCAGTATTTT
TRBD1 | many | TRBJ1-2 | TRBV9 | CASSDPTGGSFGYTF | TGTGCCAGCAGCGACCCCACAGGGGGCTCTTTTGGCTACACCTTC
NA | NA | TRBJ2-5 | TRBV7-2 | CASSRQISGIQETQYF | TGTGCCAGCAGCCGACAGATCAGTGGGATCCAAGAGACCCAGTACTTC
NA | NA | TRBJ1-1 | TRBV25-1 | CASGGELTNTEAFF | TGTGCCAGCGGAGGGGAGCTAACGAACACTGAAGCTTTCTTT
NA | few | TRBJ2-7 | TRBV20-1 | CSASPPNRDEQYF | TGCAGTGCTAGCCCCCCGAACAGGGACGAGCAGTACTTC
TRBD2 | few | TRBJ2-3 | TRBV29-1 | CSVASKREAPSATQYF | TGCAGCGTGGCGTCAAAGCGGGAGGCCCCCAGCGCTACGCAGTATTTT
NA | few | TRBJ2-5 | TRBV18 | CASSPPGQRETQYF | TGTGCCAGCTCACCACCAGGTCAAAGAGAGACCCAGTACTTC
TRBD2 | NA | TRBJ2-5 | TRBV10-1 | CASSRGTSGLQETQYF | TGCGCCAGCTCGCGAGGGACTAGCGGGTTACAAGAGACCCAGTACTTC
NA | few | TRBJ2-5 | TRBV5-1 | CASSPTGIGETQYF | TGCGCCAGCAGTCCCACCGGGATCGGGGAGACCCAGTACTTC
NA | NA | TRBJ2-6 | TRBV24-1 | CATSEGPLLSGANVLTF | TGTGCCACCAGTGAGGGACCCTTATTATCTGGGGCCAACGTCCTGACTTTC
TRBD1 | NA | TRBJ2-1 | TRBV12-3/TRBV12-4 | CASSSGDRGNEQFF | TGTGCCAGCAGTTCCGGGGACAGGGGCAATGAGCAGTTCTTC
NA | few | TRBJ2-6 | TRBV29-1 | CSVEGPESGANVLTF | TGCAGCGTTGAAGGTCCAGAGTCTGGGGCCAACGTCCTGACTTTC
NA | many | TRBJ2-5 | TRBV20-1 | CSARDWQETQYF | TGCAGTGCTAGAGACTGGCAAGAGACCCAGTACTTC
TRBD2 | few | TRBJ2-1 | TRBV5-5 | CASSRTSGSPRNEQFF | TGTGCCAGCAGTCGGACTAGCGGCTCTCCCAGGAATGAGCAGTTCTTC
TRBD2 | NA | TRBJ2-1 | TRBV5-1 | CASSLGLAVSSYNEQFF | TGCGCCAGCAGCTTGGGGCTAGCGGTTAGCTCCTACAATGAGCAGTTCTTC
NA | few | TRBJ2-2 | TRBV12-3/TRBV12-4 | CASSLGRTRRAGELFF | TGTGCCAGCAGTTTAGGTAGGACCCGACGGGCCGGGGAGCTGTTTTTT
NA | many | TRBJ1-6 | TRBV12-3/TRBV12-4 | CASSPRDGNSPLHF | TGTGCCAGCAGTCCCCGGGACGGGAATTCACCCCTCCACTTT
TRBD1 | few | TRBJ1-5 | TRBV4-1 | CASSHSRGRDRGLSNQPQHF | TGCGCCAGCAGCCATTCTAGAGGCCGGGACAGGGGCCTCAGCAATCAGCCCCAGCATTTT
TRBD2 | NA | TRBJ2-7 | TRBV4-1 | CASSQESTSGAFFEQYF | TGCGCCAGCAGCCAAGAGTCGACTAGCGGAGCATTTTTCGAGCAGTACTTC
NA | NA | TRBJ2-1 | TRBV18 | CASSRDASAVHNEQFF | TGTGCCAGCTCACGGGACGCTAGCGCAGTCCACAATGAGCAGTTCTTC
NA | few | TRBJ2-7 | TRBV29-1 | CSVVETEVYEQYF | TGCAGCGTTGTGGAGACAGAGGTCTACGAGCAGTACTTC
NA | few | TRBJ1-3 | TRBV9 | CASSVGALWGTGNTIYF | TGTGCCAGCAGCGTAGGGGCCCTCTGGGGGACTGGAAACACCATATATTTT